This entry lists 32 T cell receptor beta chains sequenced from one sample in a study of monozygotic twins with inflammatory bowel disease. TCRdb re-called the 5' RACE reads and gives one entry per CDR3 protein, without DNA. The sample table includes fewer than 550,000 distinct CDR3 sequences. The sample consisted of blood. These receptor sequences come from a human donor with ulcerative colitis or Crohn's disease, or a healthy co-twin of an affected twin (not recorded which).

This sequence joins TRBV27 and TRBJ2-3; TCRdb's D gene call, TRBD2, goes unchecked for lack of DNA. The CDR3 has 13 residues. In germline, CDR1 is MNHEY, CDR2 SMNVEV (reference sequence). CDR3 region: CAGIAGPTDTQYF.

V gene TRBV28 combines with J gene TRBJ2-5; TCRdb's D call, TRBD2, is unchecked because there is no DNA. Germline CDR1 reads MDHEN; CDR2 reads SYDVKM. This CDR3 has 17 amino acids. The CDR3: CASSGPVGGLVGETQYF.

The chain joins TRBV15 to TRBJ1-1. This CDR3 region has 16 residues. Germline CDR1 is LNHNV and CDR2 is YYDKDF (reference sequence). This CDR3 reads CATSRGWGGRDTEAFF.

This chain joins TRBV7-9 and TRBJ1-1; the TRBD1 assignment by TCRdb is unverifiable without DNA. The V gene's germline CDR1 is SEHNR and CDR2 FQNEAQ (reference sequence). The CDR3 length is 15 residues. CDR3: CASSGTDDMNTEAFF.

The V gene is TRBV20-1, the J gene TRBJ2-2; absent DNA, TCRdb's TRBD1 call cannot be checked. The length of the CDR3 is 16 residues. The V gene's germline CDR1 is DFQATT and CDR2 SNEGSKA (reference sequence). The CDR3 loop reads CSATPFLQGNTGELFF.

The chain employs TRBV4-2 and TRBJ2-2. Per the germline V gene, CDR1 is LGHNA and CDR2 is YNFKEQ. This CDR3 contains 16 residues. The CDR3 protein is CASSPTVNLNTGELFF.

The CDR3 reads CASGLAGGGGYEQYF. The chain combines TRBV5-1 with TRBJ2-7; there is no DNA to check the TCRdb D call of TRBD1. This CDR3 spans 15 amino acids. Germline assignment: CDR1 SGHRS and CDR2 YFSETQ.

The chain is built from TRBV5-1 and TRBJ2-2; the D gene TCRdb calls, TRBD2, cannot be checked with no DNA. The CDR3 extends over 15 amino acids. The germline gives CDR1 SGHRS, CDR2 YFSETQ. The CDR3 sequence is CASSLTSGVPGELFF.

The J gene is TRBJ2-2, the V gene TRBV10-3; lacking DNA, the TRBD1 call made by TCRdb goes unchecked. The germline gives CDR1 ENHRY, CDR2 SYGVKD. The CDR3 is 16 amino acids. The CDR3 protein is CAISEGGGTGPGELFF.

The chain joins TRBV20-1 to TRBJ2-7; TCRdb designates TRBD1, a call that cannot be tested without DNA. This CDR3 region has 13 residues. The germline V gene encodes CDR1 DFQATT and CDR2 SNEGSKA (reference sequence). Here the CDR3 reads CSGLGRLRYEQYF.

The chain combines TRBV3-1 with TRBJ2-5; there is no DNA to check the TCRdb D call of TRBD1. The CDR3 is 15 amino acids. Germline V gene lookup returns CDR1 LGHDT and CDR2 YNNKEL (reference sequence). CDR3 amino acids: CASSQFSDRKETQYF.

J is TRBJ1-2 and V is TRBV6-5; as DNA is missing, the TRBD1 call by TCRdb cannot be tested. The CDR3 runs to 15 residues. Germline V gives CDR1 MNHEY, CDR2 SVGAGI. This CDR3 reads CASSYSTWGPYGYTF.

The chain couples TRBV5-1 to TRBJ1-4; absent DNA, TCRdb's TRBD1 call cannot be checked. The CDR3 runs 15 residues. Germline V gene sequence: CDR1 SGHRS, CDR2 YFSETQ. This chain's CDR3 is CASSLAAGADEKLFF.

The chain links TRBV4-2 to TRBJ2-7; checking the TCRdb D call of TRBD1 is not possible without DNA. The V gene's germline CDR1 is LGHNA and CDR2 YNFKEQ. This CDR3 has 15 amino acids. The CDR3 protein is CASSQDQGQTYEQYF.

This rearrangement joins TRBV14 to TRBJ2-2; with no DNA, the TCRdb D assignment of TRBD1 cannot be verified. The length of the CDR3 is 16 residues. Germline lookup yields CDR1 SGHDN and CDR2 FVKESK. Here the CDR3 reads CASSQEHSPNTGELFF.

The J gene is TRBJ1-1, the V gene TRBV14; TCRdb indicates TRBD1, and absent DNA this call remains unverified. The CDR3 spans 15 residues. From germline, CDR1 is SGHDN and CDR2 FVKESK. CDR3 loop: CASSHGTIARGEAFF.

V and J are TRBV29-1 and TRBJ2-7. Germline V gives CDR1 SQVTM, CDR2 ANQGSEA. This CDR3 has 15 residues. This CDR3 reads CSVGSLHSGPYEQYF.

The CDR3 loop reads CASSPPSRSYEQYF. The chain couples TRBV18 to TRBJ2-7. Germline V gene sequence: CDR1 KGHSH, CDR2 LQKENI. This CDR3 comprises 14 residues.

This chain uses TRBV5-6 with TRBJ2-2; TCRdb's D gene call, TRBD1, goes unchecked for lack of DNA. The CDR3 covers 15 residues. Per the germline V gene, CDR1 is SGHDT and CDR2 is YYEEEE. The CDR3 spells CASSLNRGRAGELFF.

This chain joins TRBV3-1 and TRBJ2-7. This CDR3 has 13 residues. The V gene's germline CDR1 is LGHDT and CDR2 YNNKEL (reference sequence). CDR3 protein: CASSHLGSYEQYF.

The chain links TRBV20-1 to TRBJ2-1; TCRdb selects TRBD2, and the lack of DNA leaves this call unchecked. Germline V lookup: CDR1 DFQATT, CDR2 SNEGSKA (reference sequence). The CDR3 sequence is 16 residues long. The CDR3 loop reads CSARDSQREFGNEQFF.

V and J are TRBV5-1 and TRBJ2-1; without DNA, the TCRdb call of TRBD1 cannot be checked. This CDR3 spans 13 amino acids. The germline V gene encodes CDR1 SGHRS and CDR2 YFSETQ. The CDR3 here is CASSLSTGAEQFF.

The chain links TRBV10-3 to TRBJ1-2; TCRdb proposes TRBD1, but this gene call is untestable without DNA. This CDR3 comprises 14 residues. Per germline, CDR1 ENHRY and CDR2 SYGVKD. CDR3 in amino acids: CAISAATGVGGYTF.

The genes are TRBV7-2 and TRBJ2-7; with no DNA, the TCRdb D assignment of TRBD1 cannot be verified. Germline V gives CDR1 SGHTA, CDR2 FQGNSA. CDR3 size: 14 residues. CDR3 protein: CASSPDRGRYEQYF.

V gene TRBV6-2 or TRBV6-3 combines with J gene TRBJ1-5. Germline assignment: CDR1 MNHEY and CDR2 SVGEGT. This CDR3 has 14 residues. Here the CDR3 reads CATQDRALNQPQHF.

V usage is TRBV12-3 or TRBV12-4 and J usage is TRBJ2-7; the D call of TRBD2 rests on TCRdb alone, since no DNA is present to check it. The CDR3 has 15 amino acids. CDR3 amino acids: CASSVTSGETYEQYF.

The chain uses TRBV12-3 or TRBV12-4 and TRBJ1-3; lacking DNA, the TRBD1 call made by TCRdb goes unchecked. The CDR3 covers 20 residues. This CDR3 is CASSPPGRGLTGGYRNTIYF.

The chain is built from TRBV29-1 and TRBJ1-2. Per germline, CDR1 SQVTM and CDR2 ANQGSEA. The CDR3 covers 12 residues. The CDR3 sequence is CSVESSSYGYTF.

The chain has TRBV24-1 and TRBJ2-1. Germline V gene data show CDR1 as KGHDR and CDR2 as SFDVKD. The CDR3 runs to 11 residues. This CDR3 is CGTSGYNEQFF.

V is TRBV2 and J is TRBJ2-1; lacking DNA, the TRBD1 call made by TCRdb goes unchecked. The length of the CDR3 is 16 residues. Per the germline V gene, CDR1 is SNHLY and CDR2 is FYNNEI. The CDR3 region is CASSELQGFSYNEQFF.

V and J are TRBV11-2 and TRBJ1-4. The CDR3 has 14 amino acids. From germline, CDR1 is SGHAT and CDR2 FQNNGV. CDR3 protein: CASSLLGPLEKLFF. Together with reference TRBV11-2 and TRBJ1-4, the CDR3 gives the full variable domain: EAGVAQSPRYKIIEKRQSVAFWCNPISGHATLYWYQQILGQGPKLLIQFQNNGVVDDSQLPKDRFSAERLKGVDSTLKIQPAKLEDSAVYLCASSLLGPLEKLFFGSGTQLSVL.

The gene calls are TRBV20-1 and TRBJ2-1; TCRdb's D call, TRBD1, is unchecked because there is no DNA. Germline V gene sequence: CDR1 DFQATT, CDR2 SNEGSKA (reference sequence). The CDR3 runs 13 residues. The CDR3 sequence is CSALGQGDNEQFF.